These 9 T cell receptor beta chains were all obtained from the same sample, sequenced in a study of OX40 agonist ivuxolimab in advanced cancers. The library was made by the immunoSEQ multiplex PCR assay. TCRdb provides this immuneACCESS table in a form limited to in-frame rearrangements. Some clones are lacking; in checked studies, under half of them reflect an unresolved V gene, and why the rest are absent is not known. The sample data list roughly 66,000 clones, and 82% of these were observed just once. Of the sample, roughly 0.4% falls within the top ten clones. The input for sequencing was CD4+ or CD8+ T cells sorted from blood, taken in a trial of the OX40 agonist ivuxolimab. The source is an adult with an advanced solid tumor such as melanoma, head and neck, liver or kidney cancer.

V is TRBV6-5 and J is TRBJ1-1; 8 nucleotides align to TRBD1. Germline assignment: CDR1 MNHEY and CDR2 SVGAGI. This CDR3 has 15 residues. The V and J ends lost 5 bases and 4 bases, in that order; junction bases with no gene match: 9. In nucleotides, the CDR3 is TGTGCCAGCAGTGGCGGACAGGGTTCGGGCACTGAAGCTTTCTTT. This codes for CASSGGQGSGTEAFF.

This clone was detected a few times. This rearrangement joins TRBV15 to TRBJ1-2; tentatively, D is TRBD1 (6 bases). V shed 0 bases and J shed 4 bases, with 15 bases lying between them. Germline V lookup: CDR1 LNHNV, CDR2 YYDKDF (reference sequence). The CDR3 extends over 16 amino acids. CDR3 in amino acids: CATSRDFFQGSYGYTF. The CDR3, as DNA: TGTGCCACCAGCAGAGATTTTTTCCAGGGGTCCTATGGCTACACCTTC.

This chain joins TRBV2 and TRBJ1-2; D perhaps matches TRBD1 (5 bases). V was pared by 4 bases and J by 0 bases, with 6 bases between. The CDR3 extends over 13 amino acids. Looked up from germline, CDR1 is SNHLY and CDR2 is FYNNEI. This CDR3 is CASSGTTNYGYTF. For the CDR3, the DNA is TGTGCCAGCAGTGGGACAACTAACTATGGCTACACCTTC.

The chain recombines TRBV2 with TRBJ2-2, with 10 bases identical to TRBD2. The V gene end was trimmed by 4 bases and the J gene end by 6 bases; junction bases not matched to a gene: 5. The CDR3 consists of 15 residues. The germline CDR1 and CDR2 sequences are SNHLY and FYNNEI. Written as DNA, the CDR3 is TGTGCCAGCAGTGCTAGCGGGAGTAATGCCGGGGAGCTGTTTTTT. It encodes CASSASGSNAGELFF.

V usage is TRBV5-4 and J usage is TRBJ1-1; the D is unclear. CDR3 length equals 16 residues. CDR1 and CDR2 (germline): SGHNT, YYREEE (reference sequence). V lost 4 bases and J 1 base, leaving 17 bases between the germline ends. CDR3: CASSPRSPGGNTEAFF. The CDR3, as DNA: TGTGCCAGCAGCCCCAGGTCCCCGGGTGGGAACACTGAAGCTTTCTTT.

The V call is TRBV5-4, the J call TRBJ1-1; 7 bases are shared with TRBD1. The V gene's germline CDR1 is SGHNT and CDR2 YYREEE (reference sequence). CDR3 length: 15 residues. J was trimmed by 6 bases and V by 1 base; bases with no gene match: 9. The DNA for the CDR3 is TGTGCCAGCAGCTTGTTACAGGGGTCTTTAGCTGAAGCTTTCTTT. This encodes CASSLLQGSLAEAFF.

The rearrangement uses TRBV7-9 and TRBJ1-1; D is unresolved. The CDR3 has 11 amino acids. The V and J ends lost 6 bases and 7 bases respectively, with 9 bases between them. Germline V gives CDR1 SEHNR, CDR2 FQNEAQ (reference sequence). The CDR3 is CASRNQDEAFF. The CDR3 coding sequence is TGTGCCAGCAGAAATCAGGATGAAGCTTTCTTT.

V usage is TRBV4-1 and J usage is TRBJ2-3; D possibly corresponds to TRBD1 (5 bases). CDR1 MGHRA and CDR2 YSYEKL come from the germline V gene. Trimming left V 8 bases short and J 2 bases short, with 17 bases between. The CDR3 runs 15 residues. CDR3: CASSRQGYSTDTQYF. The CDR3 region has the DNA TGCGCCAGCTCCCGGCAGGGATATTCCACAGATACGCAGTATTTT.

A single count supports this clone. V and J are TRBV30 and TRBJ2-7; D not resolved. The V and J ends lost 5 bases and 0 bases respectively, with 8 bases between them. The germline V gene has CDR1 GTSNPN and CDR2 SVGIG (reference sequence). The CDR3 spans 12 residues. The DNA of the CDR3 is TGTGCCTGGTCCCGGGCCTCCTACGAGCAGTACTTC. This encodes CAWSRASYEQYF. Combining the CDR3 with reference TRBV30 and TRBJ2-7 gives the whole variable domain SQTIHQWPATLVQPVGSPLSLECTVEGTSNPNLYWYRQAAGRGLQLLFYSVGIGQISSEVPQNLSASRPQDRQFILSSKKLLLSDSGFYLCAWSRASYEQYFGPGTRLTVT.